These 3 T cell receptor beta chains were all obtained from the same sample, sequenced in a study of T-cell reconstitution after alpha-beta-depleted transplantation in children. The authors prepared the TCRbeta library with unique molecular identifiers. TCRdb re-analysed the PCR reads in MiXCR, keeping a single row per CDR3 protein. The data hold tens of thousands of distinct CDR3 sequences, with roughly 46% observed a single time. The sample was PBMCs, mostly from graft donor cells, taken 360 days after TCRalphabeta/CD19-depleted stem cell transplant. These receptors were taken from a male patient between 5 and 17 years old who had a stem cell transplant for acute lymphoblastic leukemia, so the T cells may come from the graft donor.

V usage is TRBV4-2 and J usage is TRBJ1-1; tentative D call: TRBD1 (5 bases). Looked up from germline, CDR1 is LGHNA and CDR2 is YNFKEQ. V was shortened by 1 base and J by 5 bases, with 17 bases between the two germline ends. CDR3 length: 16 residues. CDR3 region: CASSQVQGRTGTEAFF. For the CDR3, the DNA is TGTGCCAGCAGCCAAGTGCAGGGCCGAACTGGGACTGAAGCTTTCTTT.

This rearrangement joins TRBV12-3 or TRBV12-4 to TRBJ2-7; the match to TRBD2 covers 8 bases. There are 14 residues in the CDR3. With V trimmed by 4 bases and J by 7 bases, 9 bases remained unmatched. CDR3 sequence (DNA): TGTGCCAGCAGTTACTTCGGGACTAGGAGTGAGCAGTACTTC. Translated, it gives CASSYFGTRSEQYF.

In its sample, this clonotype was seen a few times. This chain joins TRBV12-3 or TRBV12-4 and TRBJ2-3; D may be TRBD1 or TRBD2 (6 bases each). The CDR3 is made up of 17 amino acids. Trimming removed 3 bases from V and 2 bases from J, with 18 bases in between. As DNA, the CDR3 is TGTGCCAGCAGTTTCCGGAGGGGGGTAGCGGACACAGATACGCAGTATTTT. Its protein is CASSFRRGVADTDTQYF.